The rows below give T cell receptor beta chains drawn from one sample of a study of T-cell reconstitution after alpha-beta-depleted transplantation in children. TCRdb redid the calling of the PCR reads with MiXCR, one entry per CDR3 protein. The data contain under 400,000 distinct CDR3 sequences, approximately 20% of them singletons. Sequencing used PBMCs, mostly from graft donor cells, obtained 180 days after TCRalphabeta/CD19-depleted stem cell transplant. All receptors come from a male patient between 5 and 17 years old who had a stem cell transplant for acute lymphoblastic leukemia, so the T cells may come from the graft donor. Both conserved end residues are part of each CDR3. The D gene is left open where the match is weak. Clone size, where shown, is once, few, many, or a class for clones that have expanded.

size: few
D: NA
V: TRBV20-1
J: TRBJ2-7
DNA: TGCAGCGGCAACTCAGACTACGAGCAGTACTTC
CDR3: CSGNSDYEQYF

size: NA
D: NA
V: TRBV11-2
J: TRBJ2-5
DNA: TGTGCCAGCAGCTTAGTAGGAACAGAGACCCAGTACTTC
CDR3: CASSLVGTETQYF

size: few
D: TRBD1
V: TRBV4-2
J: TRBJ2-7
DNA: TGTGCCAGCAGCCAAGTTTCTGGGACAGGGACCTACGAGCAGTACTTC
CDR3: CASSQVSGTGTYEQYF

size: few
D: TRBD2
V: TRBV12-3/TRBV12-4
J: TRBJ2-3
DNA: TGTGCCAGCAGATTGAGCGGGAGAACAGATACGCAGTATTTT
CDR3: CASRLSGRTDTQYF

size: NA
D: NA
V: TRBV20-1
J: TRBJ2-7
DNA: TGCAGTGCTAACCGGGTTACAGGCACCTACGAGCAGTACTTC
CDR3: CSANRVTGTYEQYF

size: NA
D: NA
V: TRBV12-3/TRBV12-4
J: TRBJ2-5
DNA: TGTGCCAGCAGTTTTGCGCCCCAAGAGACCCAGTACTTC
CDR3: CASSFAPQETQYF

size: few
D: TRBD2
V: TRBV12-3/TRBV12-4
J: TRBJ2-1
DNA: TGTGCCAGCAGAACCGGGACTATGCGTTTACGCAATGAGCAGTTCTTC
CDR3: CASRTGTMRLRNEQFF

size: NA
D: NA
V: TRBV6-5
J: TRBJ1-2
DNA: TGTGCCAGCAGTTACTCGGAACAGGGTATCGGCACCTTC
CDR3: CASSYSEQGIGTF

size: NA
D: NA
V: TRBV24-1
J: TRBJ2-2
DNA: TGTGCCACTCGTCGCGACTCGAACACCGGGGAGCTGTTTTTT
CDR3: CATRRDSNTGELFF

size: few
D: TRBD1
V: TRBV20-1
J: TRBJ1-2
DNA: TGCAGTTCGGGACAGCTTAACTATGGCTACACCTTC
CDR3: CSSGQLNYGYTF